This T cell receptor beta chain was sequenced during a study of response to subunit inactivated influenza vaccine. Study-wide results and limits: That few new T cells are recruited by each seasonal influenza vaccination was the authors' suggestion.

Concerning this clonotype itself: What it binds is not known.

TCRdb re-analysed the RT-PCR reads in MiXCR, keeping a single row per CDR3 protein. The data contain under 550,000 distinct CDR3 sequences, more than 7% of them seen just once; the ten biggest clones take up around 13%. From germline, CDR1 is SGHAT and CDR2 FQNNGV. CDR3 length: 15 amino acids. With V trimmed by 6 bases and J by 6 bases, 9 bases remained unmatched. The receptor's source is a man between 50 and 69 years old who received an inactivated influenza vaccine. The chain employs TRBV11-2 and TRBJ2-3, with 10 nucleotides matching TRBD1. Here the sequenced sample was PBMCs from blood, taken around 2 years after vaccination. CDR3 DNA: TGTGCCAGCAGATTCCGGGACAGGGGATTCGATACGCAGTATTTT. It codes for CASRFRDRGFDTQYF. The full variable domain, with the rest looked up from reference TRBV11-2 and TRBJ2-3, is EAGVAQSPRYKIIEKRQSVAFWCNPISGHATLYWYQQILGQGPKLLIQFQNNGVVDDSQLPKDRFSAERLKGVDSTLKIQPAKLEDSAVYLCASRFRDRGFDTQYFGPGTRLTVL.